These 18 T cell receptor beta chains originate from one sample sequenced in a study of spatial heterogeneity in lung cancer. The time point is: sample taken at primary tumor resection. Tumor, nontumor lung or frozen PBMC supplied whole RNA that was sequenced unsorted. Each CDR3 protein gets one entry after TCRdb re-called the 5' RACE reads with MiXCR. The sample contains tens of thousands of distinct CDR3 sequences, less than 15% of which appear only once. Sequenced here: PBMCs, sampled at surgery. The origin of the receptors is a male donor with early-stage non-small cell lung cancer.

This rearrangement joins TRBV12-3 or TRBV12-4 to TRBJ1-4, with D possibly TRBD1 on 6 matching bases. The V and J ends lost 4 bases and 3 bases respectively, with 9 bases between them. The CDR3 contains 14 residues. The CDR3 here is CASSSGASNEKLFF. In nucleotides, the CDR3 is TGTGCCAGCAGTTCAGGGGCCTCTAATGAAAAACTGTTTTTT.

The rearrangement joins TRBV7-2 to TRBJ2-1, with 7 bases fitting TRBD1. The junction had 8 bases not matched to a gene; V was cut back by 1 base and J by 8 bases. The CDR3 extends over 15 amino acids. Germline V gene data show CDR1 as SGHTA and CDR2 as FQGNSA. The CDR3 sequence is CASSLEGRGNDEQFF. CDR3 DNA sequence: TGTGCCAGCAGCTTAGAGGGCAGGGGGAACGATGAGCAGTTCTTC.

This clonotype has only one observation. The rearrangement links TRBV19 to TRBJ2-3, with 8 nucleotides matching TRBD1. Germline V gives CDR1 LNHDA, CDR2 SQIVND (reference sequence). This CDR3 contains 14 residues. The V segment lost 5 bases and the J segment 3 bases; nucleotides outside the gene matches: 4. The CDR3 nucleotides are TGTGCCAGTAGTGGACAGGGATGGACAGATACGCAGTATTTT. It yields the protein CASSGQGWTDTQYF.

Remarks on this clonotype: One end of the junction does not line up with germline, which may come from a read error. The chain recombines TRBV7-9 with TRBJ2-5; D possibly corresponds to TRBD2 (6 bases). Germline V gene lookup returns CDR1 SEHNR and CDR2 FQNEAQ (reference sequence). This CDR3 has 16 amino acids. The CDR3 region is CASSVAASASGETQYF. CDR3 in DNA: TGTGCCAGCAGCGTAGCTGCTAGCGCCTCCGGGGAGACCCAGTACTTC.

The sample holds a few counts of this clonotype. The V and J genes are TRBV29-1 and TRBJ2-7; TRBD2 agrees at 12 bases. The CDR3 runs 13 residues. From germline, CDR1 is SQVTM and CDR2 ANQGSEA. V gave up 5 bases and J gave up 3 bases; unmatched junction bases: 2. CDR3 residues: CSVRTSGVYEQYF. The CDR3 region has the DNA TGCAGCGTTAGGACTAGCGGGGTCTACGAGCAGTACTTC.

This clonotype showed up many times. This rearrangement joins TRBV12-3 or TRBV12-4 to TRBJ1-5, with D possibly TRBD1 on 6 matching bases. This CDR3 spans 14 amino acids. V was pared by 5 bases and J by 0 bases, with 8 bases between. The CDR3 nucleotides read TGTGCCAGCAGTGCGACAGGTAGCAATCAGCCCCAGCATTTT. It codes for CASSATGSNQPQHF.

The table lists this clonotype with a few counts. The rearrangement uses TRBV20-1 and TRBJ2-7, with 9 bases identical to TRBD1. With V trimmed by 3 bases and J by 4 bases, 7 bases remained unmatched. CDR1 and CDR2 (germline): DFQATT, SNEGSKA (reference sequence). CDR3 length: 14 amino acids. As DNA, the CDR3 is TGCAGTGCTAGGCGAGGGACAGGGTCTTACGAGCAGTACTTC. Translation: CSARRGTGSYEQYF.

The chain couples TRBV29-1 to TRBJ1-1; D perhaps matches TRBD1 (5 bases). Trimming took 3 bases from V and 0 from J, leaving 8 bases between them. The CDR3 is 13 amino acids. Germline values: CDR1 SQVTM, CDR2 ANQGSEA. The CDR3 bases are TGCAGCGTTGAGTCAGGGATGAACACTGAAGCTTTCTTT. It encodes CSVESGMNTEAFF.

Comment on this clonotype: At one end, the junction sequence differs from germline, possibly due to a read error. The rearrangement links TRBV2 to TRBJ2-7; D might be TRBD1 or TRBD2, each matching 6 bases. Looked up from germline, CDR1 is SNHLY and CDR2 is FYNNEI. This CDR3 region has 14 residues. The CDR3 is CASREGGYSYEQYF. CDR3 nucleotide sequence: TGTGCCAGCAGGGAAGGGGGGTACTCCTACGAGCAGTACTTC.

This clonotype was found a few times. V and J are TRBV7-2 and TRBJ1-5; the D gene is possibly TRBD1 (6 bases). V lost 5 bases and J lost 1, with 15 bases in between. This CDR3 is built from 16 residues. The germline V gene has CDR1 SGHTA and CDR2 FQGNSA. CDR3 region: CASSDHRATSNQPQHF. The CDR3 DNA sequence: TGTGCCAGCAGCGACCACAGGGCTACAAGCAATCAGCCCCAGCATTTT.

The chain is built from TRBV20-1 and TRBJ2-1; D may correspond to TRBD1 or TRBD2 (7 bases each). The CDR3 spans 16 residues. The germline V gene encodes CDR1 DFQATT and CDR2 SNEGSKA (reference sequence). With 0 bases removed from V and 4 bases from J, the gap between germline ends came to 16 bases. CDR3 loop: CSARDPGGVTYNEQFF. CDR3 DNA: TGCAGTGCTAGAGATCCAGGGGGGGTAACATACAATGAGCAGTTCTTC.

This clonotype was seen many times. This chain joins TRBV6-2 or TRBV6-3 and TRBJ2-1; D possibly corresponds to TRBD1 (6 bases). Germline CDR1 reads MNHEY; CDR2 reads SVGEGT. This CDR3 is 14 amino acids long. V was pared by 4 bases and J by 2 bases, with 9 bases between. This CDR3 is CASSSSGAYNEQFF. The CDR3 bases are TGTGCCAGCAGTTCCTCAGGGGCCTACAATGAGCAGTTCTTC.

This clonotype showed up just a few times. This chain joins TRBV10-3 and TRBJ2-5; 7 nucleotides agree with TRBD1. CDR1 and CDR2 from the germline V gene are ENHRY and SYGVKD. Trimming took 4 bases from V and 2 from J; bases not matched to a gene: 10. CDR3 length: 16 residues. The CDR3 reads CAISAGTAAVQETQYF. The CDR3 bases are TGTGCCATCAGTGCCGGGACAGCCGCAGTGCAAGAGACCCAGTACTTC.

There are a few counts of this clonotype. The J gene is TRBJ1-1, the V gene TRBV6-5; 7 nucleotides match TRBD1. Germline V gene sequence: CDR1 MNHEY, CDR2 SVGAGI. This CDR3 is 13 amino acids long. The V gene end was trimmed by 6 bases and the J gene end by 11 bases; junction bases not matched to a gene: 12. CDR3 DNA: TGTGCCAGCAGCCCCGACAGGGCATGGGAGGCTTTCTTT. Translated, it gives CASSPDRAWEAFF.

Comment on this clonotype: The germline gene is not matched at one end of the junction; a read error may be the cause. The chain employs TRBV7-7 and TRBJ2-3; 12 nucleotides align to TRBD2. The CDR3 sequence is 17 residues long. Germline loops: CDR1 SSHAT, CDR2 FNYEAQ (reference sequence). DNA for the CDR3: TGTGCTAGCAGCTTACCTAGCGGGGGGGCCAGGGCAGATACGCAGTATTTT. Protein sequence: CASSLPSGGARADTQYF.

This clonotype was counted a few times. The rearrangement joins TRBV7-8 to TRBJ2-3, with 8 bases identical to TRBD2. Germline lookup yields CDR1 SGHVS and CDR2 FQNEAQ. The ends lost 7 bases at V and 4 bases at J; junction bases unmatched: 13. The CDR3 is 16 amino acids. The CDR3 loop reads CASTHSGATRADTQYF. As DNA, the CDR3 is TGTGCCAGCACCCATAGCGGGGCCACTCGCGCAGATACGCAGTATTTT.

This rearrangement joins TRBV5-4 to TRBJ2-6; D ambiguous. V was trimmed by 3 bases and J by 0 bases, leaving 7 bases between them. Germline-derived CDR1 and CDR2 are SGHNT and YYREEE (reference sequence). The CDR3 is 15 residues long. The CDR3 loop reads CASSSQSSGANVLTF. The CDR3 coding sequence is TGTGCCAGCAGCTCCCAGAGCTCTGGGGCCAACGTCCTGACTTTC.

This clonotype was picked up a small number of times. The CDR3 bases are TGTGCCAGCAGCCTCCATCGCCCGGGACAGGTCAAGGAGCAGTACTTC. Translation: CASSLHRPGQVKEQYF. The chain is built from TRBV12-3 or TRBV12-4 and TRBJ2-7, with 8 bases fitting TRBD1. The junction had 17 bases not matched to a gene; V was cut back by 6 bases and J by 7 bases. CDR3 length equals 16 residues.